Shown below are 27 T cell receptor beta chains from a single sample sequenced in a study of T cell responses to AZD1222 COVID-19 vaccine. Clones were sequenced by immunoSEQ multiplex PCR, and TCRdb holds only the in-frame ones, with some missing. The sample lists about 92,000 clones, 80% to 90% seen once, with around 1.5% in the top ten. This specimen consisted of peripheral blood, obtained on day 0 of AZD1222 vaccination. Receptors originate from an adult in good health.

The V call is TRBV19, the J call TRBJ1-2, with TRBD1 identical over 7 bases. This CDR3 is 12 amino acids long. Germline V gives CDR1 LNHDA, CDR2 SQIVND (reference sequence). V shed 9 bases, J shed 7 bases, and the junction held 8 bases outside the gene matches. CDR3 DNA sequence: TGTGCCAGCTTAGACAGGGTTTCTGGCTACACCTTC. Its translation is CASLDRVSGYTF. The full variable domain, rest sourced from reference TRBV19 and TRBJ1-2, is DGGITQSPKYLFRKEGQNVTLSCEQNLNHDAMYWYRQDPGQGLRLIYYSQIVNDFQKGDIAEGYSVSREKKESFPLTVTSAQKNPTAFYLCASLDRVSGYTFGSGTRLTVV.

This chain joins TRBV3-1 (or the pseudogene TRBV3-2) and TRBJ1-6; 7 bases are shared with TRBD1. CDR1 and CDR2 from the germline V gene are LGHDT and YNNKEL (reference sequence). J was trimmed by 10 bases and V by 1 base; bases with no gene match: 7. This CDR3 has 15 residues. The CDR3 sequence: CASSQGPTGESPLHF. The CDR3 DNA is TGTGCCAGCAGCCAAGGTCCCACAGGGGAATCACCCCTCCACTTT.

V and J are TRBV9 and TRBJ1-1, with 8 bases identical to TRBD1. The germline V gene encodes CDR1 SGDLS and CDR2 YYNGEE. After removal of 4 bases from V and 4 bases from J, the junction contained 12 bases not matched to a gene. The CDR3 extends over 16 amino acids. This chain's CDR3 is CASSLGQGAGSTEAFF. As DNA, the CDR3 is TGTGCCAGCAGCCTCGGACAGGGCGCGGGGAGCACTGAAGCTTTCTTT.

The V gene is TRBV5-4, the J gene TRBJ2-2; 9 positions match TRBD1. Germline V gene lookup returns CDR1 SGHNT and CDR2 YYREEE (reference sequence). The CDR3 loop spans 14 amino acids. Unmatched junction bases numbered 2, after V lost 3 bases and J lost 5 bases. CDR3 region: CASSYGQGTGELFF. In nucleotides, the CDR3 is TGTGCCAGCAGCTATGGACAGGGGACCGGGGAGCTGTTTTTT.

The V and J genes are TRBV30 and TRBJ1-5, with D uncertain. This CDR3 region has 16 residues. The V gene lost 3 bases and the J gene lost 1 base, with 16 bases spanning the gap. Per germline, CDR1 GTSNPN and CDR2 SVGIG (reference sequence). CDR3 coding DNA: TGTGCCTGGAGCGCCCGCGGGCTCATGAGCAATCAGCCCCAGCATTTT. Protein: CAWSARGLMSNQPQHF.

The chain links TRBV12-3 or TRBV12-4 to TRBJ2-1, with a weak D call TRBD1 (5 bases). Trimming shortened V by 6 bases and J by 4 bases, and 10 bases separated the two germline ends. This CDR3 comprises 13 residues. Here the CDR3 DNA reads TGTGCCAGCAGGGACAACCCTTACAATGAGCAGTTCTTC. Translating it yields CASRDNPYNEQFF.

To note about this clone: Germline and junction disagree at one end, which may indicate a read error. The CDR3 nucleotides read TGTGCTAGCAGCTTAGGATCCCCGAGTGAGACCCAGTACTTC. Translated, it gives CASSLGSPSETQYF. The chain carries TRBV7-7 and TRBJ2-5; unclear D gene. The germline V gene has CDR1 SSHAT and CDR2 FNYEAQ (reference sequence). The CDR3 sequence is 14 residues long.

The table lists this clone with a few counts. The rearrangement joins TRBV9 to TRBJ2-5, with 10 nucleotides matching TRBD1. Germline lookup yields CDR1 SGDLS and CDR2 YYNGEE. The junction had 4 bases not matched to a gene; V was cut back by 3 bases and J by 5 bases. CDR3 length: 14 amino acids. CDR3 coding DNA: TGTGCCAGCAGCGAACGGACAGGGGGGGAGACCCAGTACTTC. It specifies CASSERTGGETQYF.

This chain links TRBV4-1 with TRBJ1-5; D might be TRBD1 (5 bases). The CDR3 spans 16 residues. In germline, CDR1 is MGHRA, CDR2 YSYEKL. V was clipped by 0 bases and J by 5 bases, with 14 bases between them. CDR3 in amino acids: CASSQDTTLGDQPQHF. The CDR3 coding sequence is TGCGCCAGCAGCCAAGATACCACCTTGGGGGATCAGCCCCAGCATTTT.

The chain recombines TRBV19 with TRBJ1-5; maybe TRBD1 (5 bases). Trimming cost V 4 bases and J 4 bases, with 11 bases left between them. The germline gives CDR1 LNHDA, CDR2 SQIVND (reference sequence). This CDR3 is built from 14 residues. The CDR3 spells CASSNAGVNQPQHF. CDR3 in DNA: TGTGCCAGTAGTAATGCGGGGGTGAATCAGCCCCAGCATTTT.

The gene calls are TRBV3-1 (or the pseudogene TRBV3-2) and TRBJ2-1; 10 bases map to TRBD2. Germline assignment: CDR1 LGHDT and CDR2 YNNKEL (reference sequence). The V segment lost 3 bases and the J segment 0 bases; nucleotides outside the gene matches: 5. This CDR3 is built from 17 residues. CDR3 bases: TGTGCCAGCAGCCATACTAGCGGGGCCCCCTCCTACAATGAGCAGTTCTTC. Its translation: CASSHTSGAPSYNEQFF.

The chain has TRBV6-5 and TRBJ1-6, with D possibly matching TRBD1 (5 bases). Germline V gene sequence: CDR1 MNHEY, CDR2 SVGAGI. This CDR3 is 14 amino acids long. Trimming stripped 5 bases from V and 13 bases from J, with 18 bases between. The DNA for the CDR3 is TGTGCCAGCAGTAGGACACCCAGGTTGGGGCCCCTCCACTTT. Protein product: CASSRTPRLGPLHF.

The V and J genes are TRBV3-1 (or the pseudogene TRBV3-2) and TRBJ2-3; D is perhaps TRBD1 or TRBD2 (7 bases each). Trimming cost V 1 base and J 5 bases, with 13 bases left between them. Germline loops: CDR1 LGHDT, CDR2 YNNKEL (reference sequence). The CDR3 consists of 15 residues. CDR3 sequence: CASSQAGGGKDTQYF. As DNA, the CDR3 is TGTGCCAGCAGCCAAGCAGGGGGGGGTAAAGATACGCAGTATTTT.

This chain links TRBV10-3 with TRBJ1-1, with TRBD1 matching over 9 bases. The germline V gene has CDR1 ENHRY and CDR2 SYGVKD. J gave up 8 bases and V 2 bases, and 12 bases lay outside the gene matches. This CDR3 region has 16 residues. CDR3 sequence (DNA): TGTGCCATCAGTGAGGTACCCGGACAGGGGATGATCGAAGCTTTCTTT. Protein: CAISEVPGQGMIEAFF.

The chain recombines TRBV7-2 with TRBJ2-7, with D tentatively TRBD1 or TRBD2 (6 bases each). The germline V gene encodes CDR1 SGHTA and CDR2 FQGNSA. Trimming stripped 0 bases from V and 3 bases from J, with 9 bases between. There are 14 residues in the CDR3. CDR3 in amino acids: CASSLAGGSYEQYF. In DNA form, the CDR3 reads TGTGCCAGCAGCTTAGCAGGGGGGAGCTACGAGCAGTACTTC. The whole variable domain, remainder taken from reference TRBV7-2 and TRBJ2-7, is GAGVSQSPSNKVTEKGKDVELRCDPISGHTALYWYRQSLGQGLEFLIYFQGNSAPDKSGLPSDRFSAERTGGSVSTLTIQRTQQEDSAVYLCASSLAGGSYEQYFGPGTRLTVT.

The chain combines TRBV7-6 with TRBJ1-2; no clear D. Looked up from germline, CDR1 is SGHVS and CDR2 is FNYEAQ. The CDR3 consists of 13 residues. Trimming took 4 bases from V and 4 from J, leaving 10 bases between them. The CDR3 DNA reads TGTGCCAGCAGCTCCTATCAGATCTATGGCTACACCTTC. It is translated as CASSSYQIYGYTF.

The chain combines TRBV19 with TRBJ2-1; 13 bases are shared with TRBD2. V shed 3 bases and J 8 bases; nucleotides not matched to a gene: 4. This CDR3 spans 15 amino acids. CDR1 and CDR2 (germline): LNHDA, SQIVND (reference sequence). CDR3 nucleotides: TGTGCCAGTAGTATCGGGACTAGCGGGGTGGATGAGCAGTTCTTC. It encodes CASSIGTSGVDEQFF.

This chain uses TRBV4-1 with TRBJ1-1; D remains ambiguous. CDR3 length equals 15 residues. Trimming pared 6 bases from V and 2 bases from J, leaving 16 bases between. The germline gives CDR1 MGHRA, CDR2 YSYEKL. In nucleotides, the CDR3 is TGCGCCAGCAGACCTTCGCCAGGAACTAACACTGAAGCTTTCTTT. Translated: CASRPSPGTNTEAFF.

This chain joins TRBV2 and TRBJ2-2; the D is unclear. CDR3 length: 13 amino acids. CDR1 is SNHLY and CDR2 is FYNNEI in the germline V gene. V gave up 4 bases and J gave up 4 bases, with 7 bases separating them. The CDR3 DNA sequence: TGTGCCAGCAGTGCCGGGTTCACCGGGGAGCTGTTTTTT. Encoded protein: CASSAGFTGELFF.

Here the CDR3 reads CASSVGPISGNTIYF. As DNA, the CDR3 is TGTGCCAGCAGCGTAGGACCGATCTCTGGAAACACCATATATTTT. The chain joins TRBV9 to TRBJ1-3; D is ambiguous. There are 15 residues in the CDR3. The germline V and J ends were trimmed by 0 bases and 0 bases, with 7 bases remaining between them. Germline CDR1 reads SGDLS; CDR2 reads YYNGEE. Full variable domain (outside the CDR3, taken from reference TRBV9 and TRBJ1-3): DSGVTQTPKHLITATGQRVTLRCSPRSGDLSVYWYQQSLDQGLQFLIQYYNGEERAKGNILERFSAQQFPDLHSELNLSSLELGDSALYFCASSVGPISGNTIYFGEGSWLTVV.

The V gene is TRBV15, the J gene TRBJ2-7; 8 bases line up with TRBD1. With 3 bases clipped from V and 5 bases from J, the junction kept 6 bases outside the gene matches. Germline V gene data show CDR1 as LNHNV and CDR2 as YYDKDF (reference sequence). The CDR3 is 14 residues long. Written as DNA, the CDR3 is TGTGCCACCAGCAGGGACAGGGCAGTCCACGAGCAGTACTTC. Protein sequence: CATSRDRAVHEQYF.

The CDR3 nucleotides read TGCGCCAGCAGCCCTACAAGGGGGAAACAGACGGAGACCCAGTACTTC. Protein product: CASSPTRGKQTETQYF. The V and J genes are TRBV4-1 and TRBJ2-5; possibly TRBD1 for D (6 bases). CDR3 size: 16 residues. CDR1 is MGHRA, CDR2 YSYEKL, per germline. Trimming pared 4 bases from V and 5 bases from J, leaving 20 bases between.

The rearrangement joins TRBV6-5 to TRBJ2-3; D not certain. Germline V gene sequence: CDR1 MNHEY, CDR2 SVGAGI. V was clipped by 7 bases and J by 2 bases, with 13 bases between them. The CDR3 runs 14 residues. CDR3: CASIRDLDTDTQYF. DNA for the CDR3: TGTGCCAGCATTAGGGATTTGGACACAGATACGCAGTATTTT.

The rearrangement uses TRBV29-1 and TRBJ2-3; no definite D call. Germline V gene data show CDR1 as SQVTM and CDR2 as ANQGSEA. The CDR3 has 13 amino acids. With 0 bases removed from V and 6 bases from J, the gap between germline ends came to 10 bases. The CDR3 DNA is TGCAGCGTTGAAGATATGATCAGTGATACGCAGTATTTT. It encodes CSVEDMISDTQYF.

The CDR3 loop reads CASSPQTEGAGGELFF. The CDR3 DNA reads as TGCGCCAGCAGCCCCCAGACGGAGGGGGCGGGCGGGGAGCTGTTTTTT. This chain uses TRBV4-1 with TRBJ2-2; D is perhaps TRBD1 (7 bases). CDR3 size: 16 residues. Germline loops: CDR1 MGHRA, CDR2 YSYEKL. The V gene lost 4 bases and the J gene lost 7 bases, with 19 bases spanning the gap.

J is TRBJ1-2 and V is TRBV9; D is unclear. This CDR3 contains 16 residues. Trimming pared 0 bases from V and 2 bases from J, leaving 14 bases between. The germline CDR1 and CDR2 sequences are SGDLS and YYNGEE. CDR3 sequence: CASSVARATRNYGYTF. CDR3 coding DNA: TGTGCCAGCAGCGTAGCTCGGGCGACGAGGAACTATGGCTACACCTTC.

This clone appeared once. The chain recombines TRBV6-2 or TRBV6-3 with TRBJ1-2; 9 nucleotides line up with TRBD1. This CDR3 contains 13 residues. Germline values: CDR1 MNHEY, CDR2 SVGEGT. V lost 5 bases to trimming and J lost 5 bases; unmatched junction nucleotides: 3. CDR3 nucleotides: TGTGCCAGCAGTGGGACAGGGAGGTATGGCTACACCTTC. Protein: CASSGTGRYGYTF.